This T cell receptor beta chain is from a study of human T cells and chemical hapten exposure. Study context: Recorded diagnoses among the mostly female patients were alopecia areata, totalis or universalis.

The study's library attached unique molecular identifiers to single cDNA molecules. MiXCR, run by TCRdb on the RACE reads, gives a single entry per CDR3 protein. The top ten clones hold 10% of a sample with some 97,000 distinct CDR3 sequences, 25% to 35% of them seen once. This CDR3 is 13 amino acids long. In germline, CDR1 is LNHNV, CDR2 YYDKDF (reference sequence). V trimming: 7 bases; J trimming: 2 bases; junction bases outside the gene matches: 5. Time point of the sample: patch test 3, about 24 weeks after DPC sensitization. Treatment meaning: therapeutic diphenylcyclopropenone sensitization with weekly scalp DPC. In this sample, this clonotype turned up a few times.

Sample: whole blood, taken in connection with sensitization to the hapten diphenylcyclopropenone (DPC). The source of this sequence is a man aged 35-49 years with alopecia areata. Some clones in this sample may be carry-over from other donors' samples. The gene calls are TRBV15 and TRBJ2-7, with TRBD1 identical over 7 bases. Here the CDR3 DNA reads TGTGCCACCACCATTGGACAGGCCTACGAGCAGTACTTC. It codes for CATTIGQAYEQYF.